This TCR beta chain is drawn from a study of patients and donors after allogeneic stem cell transplantation. TCRdb analysed the RT-PCR reads with MiXCR anew, one entry per CDR3 protein. The table has approximately 140,000 distinct CDR3 sequences, approximately 35% seen once; the top ten hold roughly 50%. This clonotype was seen only a few times. The specimen sequenced was blood, either unsorted or a sorted T cell fraction (not recorded which). The receptor's source is a human donor who was either an allogeneic HSCT recipient or a stem cell or donor lymphocyte infusion donor (not recorded which). It is not recorded whose cells these are; they may come from a transplant donor.

The CDR3 coding sequence is TGTGCCAGCTCTTCCAGGGGGGTTGGGGAGGCTGAAGCTTTCTTT. This encodes CASSSRGVGEAEAFF. J is TRBJ1-1 and V is TRBV25-1; 7 nucleotides align to TRBD1. From germline, CDR1 is MGHDK and CDR2 SYGVNS. CDR3 length equals 15 residues. J gave up 6 bases and V 8 bases, and 15 bases lay outside the gene matches.